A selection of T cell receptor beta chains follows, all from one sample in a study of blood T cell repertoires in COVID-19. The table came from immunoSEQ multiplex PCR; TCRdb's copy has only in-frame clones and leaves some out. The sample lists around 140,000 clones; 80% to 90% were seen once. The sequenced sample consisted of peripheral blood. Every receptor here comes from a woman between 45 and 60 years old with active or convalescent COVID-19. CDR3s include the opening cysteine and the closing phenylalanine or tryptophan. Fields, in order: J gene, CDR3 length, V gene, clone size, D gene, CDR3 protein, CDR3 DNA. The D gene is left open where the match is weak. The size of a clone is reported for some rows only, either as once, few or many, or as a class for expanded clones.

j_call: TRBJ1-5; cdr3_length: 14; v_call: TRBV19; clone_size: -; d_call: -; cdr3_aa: CASSIGQGGQPQHF; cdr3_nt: TGTGCCAGTAGTATTGGGCAGGGAGGGCAGCCCCAGCATTTT
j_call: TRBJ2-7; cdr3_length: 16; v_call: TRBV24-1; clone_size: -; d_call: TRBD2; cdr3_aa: CATSDRTPSGTYEQYF; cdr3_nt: TGTGCCACCAGTGATCGCACCCCTAGCGGCACCTACGAGCAGTACTTC
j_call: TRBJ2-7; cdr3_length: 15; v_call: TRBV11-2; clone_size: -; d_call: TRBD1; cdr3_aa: CASSLVGTGAYEQYF; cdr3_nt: TGTGCCAGCAGCTTAGTGGGCACAGGGGCCTACGAGCAGTACTTC
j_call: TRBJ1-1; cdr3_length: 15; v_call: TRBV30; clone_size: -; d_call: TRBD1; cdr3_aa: CAWSLGGGLGTEAFF; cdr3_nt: TGTGCCTGGAGCCTTGGAGGGGGCTTGGGCACTGAAGCTTTCTTT
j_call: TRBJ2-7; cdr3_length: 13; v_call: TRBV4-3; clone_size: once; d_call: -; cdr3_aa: CASSQVQSYEQYF; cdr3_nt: TGCGCCAGCAGCCAAGTTCAGTCCTACGAGCAGTACTTC
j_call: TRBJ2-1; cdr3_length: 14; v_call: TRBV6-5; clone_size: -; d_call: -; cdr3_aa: CASSPWQGRDEQFF; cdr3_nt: TGTGCCAGCAGTCCCTGGCAGGGCAGGGATGAGCAGTTCTTC
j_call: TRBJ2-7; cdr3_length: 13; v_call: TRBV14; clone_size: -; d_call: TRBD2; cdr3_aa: CASSRTSLYEQYF; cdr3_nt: TGTGCCAGCAGCAGGACTAGTCTCTACGAGCAGTACTTC
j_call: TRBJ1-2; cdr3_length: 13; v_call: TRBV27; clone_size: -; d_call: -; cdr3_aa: CASSLSTRGGYTF; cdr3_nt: TGTGCCAGCAGTTTATCAACCAGGGGTGGCTACACCTTC
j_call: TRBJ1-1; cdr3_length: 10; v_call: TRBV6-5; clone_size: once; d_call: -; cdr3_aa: CASITGEAFF; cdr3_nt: TGTGCCAGCATTACGGGTGAAGCTTTCTTT
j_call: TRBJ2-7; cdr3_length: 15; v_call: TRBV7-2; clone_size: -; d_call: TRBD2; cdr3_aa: CASSLQAGELGEQYF; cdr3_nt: TGTGCCAGCAGCTTACAAGCGGGAGAGCTGGGGGAGCAGTACTTC
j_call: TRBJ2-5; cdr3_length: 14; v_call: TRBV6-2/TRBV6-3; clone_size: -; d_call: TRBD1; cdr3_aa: CASSYGQGTETQYF; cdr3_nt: TGTGCCAGCAGTTACGGACAGGGGACGGAGACCCAGTACTTC
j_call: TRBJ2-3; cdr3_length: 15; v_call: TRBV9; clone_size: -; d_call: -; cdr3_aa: CASSVSGARPDTQYF; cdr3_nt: TGTGCCAGCAGCGTATCTGGGGCTAGGCCAGATACGCAGTATTTT
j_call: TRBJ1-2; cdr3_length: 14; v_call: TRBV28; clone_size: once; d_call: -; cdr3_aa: CASKKSGLAYGYTF; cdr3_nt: TGTGCCAGCAAGAAAAGCGGGCTGGCTTATGGCTACACCTTC
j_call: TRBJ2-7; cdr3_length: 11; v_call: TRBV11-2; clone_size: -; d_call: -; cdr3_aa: CASSLLDEQYF; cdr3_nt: TGTGCCAGCAGCTTACTCGACGAGCAGTACTTC
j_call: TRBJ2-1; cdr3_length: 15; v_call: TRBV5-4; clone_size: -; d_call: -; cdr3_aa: CASSAWPNRENEQFF; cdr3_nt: TGTGCCAGCAGCGCTTGGCCCAACAGGGAGAATGAGCAGTTCTTC
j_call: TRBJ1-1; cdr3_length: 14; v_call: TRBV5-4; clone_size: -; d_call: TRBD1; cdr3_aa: CASSVGQGNTEAFF; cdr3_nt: TGTGCCAGCAGCGTGGGACAGGGGAACACTGAAGCTTTCTTT
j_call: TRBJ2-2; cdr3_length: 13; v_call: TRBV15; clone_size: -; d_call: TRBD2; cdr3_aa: CATAAGGGGELFF; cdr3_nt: TGTGCCACGGCAGCGGGAGGAGGTGGGGAGCTGTTTTTT
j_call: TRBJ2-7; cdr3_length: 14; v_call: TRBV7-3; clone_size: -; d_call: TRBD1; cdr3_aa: CASSRTGTGVEQYF; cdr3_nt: TGTGCCAGCAGCAGGACCGGGACAGGGGTCGAGCAGTACTTC
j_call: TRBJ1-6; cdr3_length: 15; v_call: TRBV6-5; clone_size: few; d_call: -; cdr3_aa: CASSPRGSYNSPLHF; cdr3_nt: TGTGCCAGCAGCCCCCGGGGTTCGTATAATTCACCCCTCCACTTT
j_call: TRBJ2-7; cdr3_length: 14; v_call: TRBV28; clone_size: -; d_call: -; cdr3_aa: CASRLTGRSYEQYF; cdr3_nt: TGTGCCAGCAGATTGACAGGCCGCTCCTACGAGCAGTACTTC
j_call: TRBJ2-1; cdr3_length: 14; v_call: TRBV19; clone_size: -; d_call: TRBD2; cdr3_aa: CASSSGRTYNEQFF; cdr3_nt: TGTGCCAGTTCTAGCGGGAGAACCTACAATGAGCAGTTCTTC
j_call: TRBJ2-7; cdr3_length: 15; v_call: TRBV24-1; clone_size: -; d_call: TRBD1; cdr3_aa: CATSDSRTGGYEQYF; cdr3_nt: TGTGCCACCAGTGATTCGAGGACAGGGGGCTACGAGCAGTACTTC
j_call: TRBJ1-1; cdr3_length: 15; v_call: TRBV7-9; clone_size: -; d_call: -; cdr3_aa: CASSAPRVGNTEAFF; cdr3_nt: TGTGCCAGCAGCGCCCCCAGGGTTGGGAACACTGAAGCTTTCTTT
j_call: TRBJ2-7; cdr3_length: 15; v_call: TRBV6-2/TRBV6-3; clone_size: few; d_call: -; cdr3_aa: CASSYGGTGWSEQYF; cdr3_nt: TGTGCCAGCAGTTATGGAGGTACAGGGTGGAGTGAGCAGTACTTC
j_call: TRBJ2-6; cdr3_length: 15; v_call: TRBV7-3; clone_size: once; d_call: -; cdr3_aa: CASSQGQPGANVLTF; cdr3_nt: TGTGCCAGCAGCCAGGGGCAGCCTGGGGCCAACGTCCTGACTTTC
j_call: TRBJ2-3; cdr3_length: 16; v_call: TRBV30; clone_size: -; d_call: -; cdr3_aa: CAWSVRPRGWMDTQYF; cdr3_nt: TGTGCCTGGAGTGTACGGCCCCGGGGGTGGATGGATACGCAGTATTTT
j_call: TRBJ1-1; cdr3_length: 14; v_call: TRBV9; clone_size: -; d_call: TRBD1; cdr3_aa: CASSADGTGYVLGF; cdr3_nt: TGTGCCAGCAGCGCAGACGGGACAGGGTATGTTCTGGGCTTT
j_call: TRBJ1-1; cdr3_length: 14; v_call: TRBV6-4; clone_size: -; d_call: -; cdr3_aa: CASTADMGGTEAFF; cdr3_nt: TGTGCCAGCACCGCGGACATGGGAGGCACTGAAGCTTTCTTT
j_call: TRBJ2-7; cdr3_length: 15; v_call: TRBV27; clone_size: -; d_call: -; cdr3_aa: CASSLLPDTSYEQYF; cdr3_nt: TGTGCCAGCAGTTTATTGCCAGATACCTCCTACGAGCAGTACTTC
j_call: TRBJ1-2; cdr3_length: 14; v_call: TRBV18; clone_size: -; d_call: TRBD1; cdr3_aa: CASSSQGAQNGYTF; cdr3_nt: TGTGCCAGCTCATCACAGGGGGCGCAGAATGGCTACACCTTC
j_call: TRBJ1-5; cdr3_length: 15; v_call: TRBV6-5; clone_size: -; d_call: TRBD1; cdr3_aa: CASRSGTGSRQPQHF; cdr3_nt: TGTGCCAGCAGATCCGGGACAGGGTCCCGGCAGCCCCAGCATTTT
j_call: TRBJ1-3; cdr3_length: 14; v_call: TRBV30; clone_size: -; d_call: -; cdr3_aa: CAWMGAPGGNTIYF; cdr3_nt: TGTGCCTGGATGGGGGCGCCCGGAGGAAACACCATATATTTT
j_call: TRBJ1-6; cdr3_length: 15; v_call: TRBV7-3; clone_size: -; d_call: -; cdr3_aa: CASSLGGGKDSPLHF; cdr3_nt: TGTGCCAGCAGCTTAGGGGGGGGTAAGGATTCACCCCTCCACTTT
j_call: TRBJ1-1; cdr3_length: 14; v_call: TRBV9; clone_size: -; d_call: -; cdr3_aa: CASSEQASVTEAFF; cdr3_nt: TGTGCCAGCAGCGAACAGGCGTCGGTCACTGAAGCTTTCTTT
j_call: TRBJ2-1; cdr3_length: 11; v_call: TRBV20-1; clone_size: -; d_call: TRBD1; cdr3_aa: CSAGTGNEQFF; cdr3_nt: TGCAGTGCCGGGACAGGCAATGAGCAGTTCTTC
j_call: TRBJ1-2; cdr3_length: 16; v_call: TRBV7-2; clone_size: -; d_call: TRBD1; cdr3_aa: CASSGGQGARFYGYTF; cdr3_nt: TGTGCCAGCAGCGGGGGACAGGGGGCTCGATTTTATGGCTACACCTTC
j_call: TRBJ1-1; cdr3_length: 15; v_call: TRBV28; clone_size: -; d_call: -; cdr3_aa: CASSLGISGGTEAFF; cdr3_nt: TGTGCCAGCAGTCTTGGAATCTCGGGGGGCACTGAAGCTTTCTTT
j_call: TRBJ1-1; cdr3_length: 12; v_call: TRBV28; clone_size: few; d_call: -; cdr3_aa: CASSLRNTEAFF; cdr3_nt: TGTGCCAGCAGTTTACGGAACACTGAAGCTTTCTTT
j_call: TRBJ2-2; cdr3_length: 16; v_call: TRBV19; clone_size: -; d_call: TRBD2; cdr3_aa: CASSISRRGDTGELFF; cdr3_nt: TGTGCCAGTAGTATATCTCGGCGGGGGGACACCGGGGAGCTGTTTTTT
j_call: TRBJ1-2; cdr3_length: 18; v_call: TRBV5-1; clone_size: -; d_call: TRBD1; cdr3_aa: CASSLDTTATGFVYGYTF; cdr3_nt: TGCGCCAGCAGCTTGGACACTACTGCGACAGGGTTTGTGTATGGCTACACCTTC
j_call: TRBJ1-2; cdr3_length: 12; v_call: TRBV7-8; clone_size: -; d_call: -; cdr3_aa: CASSLSTAGYTF; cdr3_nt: TGTGCCAGCAGCCTAAGCACTGCTGGCTACACCTTC
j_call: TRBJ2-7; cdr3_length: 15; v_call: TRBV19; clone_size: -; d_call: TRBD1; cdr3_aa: CASSIGTVPPYEQYF; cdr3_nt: TGTGCCAGTAGTATTGGGACAGTACCTCCCTACGAGCAGTACTTC
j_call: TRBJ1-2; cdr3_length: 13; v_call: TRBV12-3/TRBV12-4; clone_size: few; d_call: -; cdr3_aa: CASRRQAHYGYTF; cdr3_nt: TGTGCCAGCAGACGACAGGCCCACTATGGCTACACCTTC
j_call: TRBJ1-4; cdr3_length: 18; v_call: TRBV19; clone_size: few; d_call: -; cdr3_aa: CASSIVASRVLCDEKLFF; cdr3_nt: TGTGCCAGTAGTATAGTGGCCAGCCGGGTGTTATGTGATGAAAAACTGTTTTTT
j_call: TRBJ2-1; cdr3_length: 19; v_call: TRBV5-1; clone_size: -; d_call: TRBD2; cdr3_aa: CASSLALLPGLSKSDEQFF; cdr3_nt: TGCGCCAGCAGCTTGGCCCTACTGCCGGGACTATCCAAGTCAGATGAGCAGTTCTTC
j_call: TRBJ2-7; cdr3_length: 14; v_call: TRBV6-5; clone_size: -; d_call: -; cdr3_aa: CASATGRLSYEQYF; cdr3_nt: TGTGCCAGCGCGACAGGGAGGTTATCCTACGAGCAGTACTTC
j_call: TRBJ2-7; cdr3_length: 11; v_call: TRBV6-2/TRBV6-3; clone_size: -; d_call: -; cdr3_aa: CASSSFYEQYF; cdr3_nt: TGTGCCAGCAGTTCGTTTTACGAGCAGTACTTC